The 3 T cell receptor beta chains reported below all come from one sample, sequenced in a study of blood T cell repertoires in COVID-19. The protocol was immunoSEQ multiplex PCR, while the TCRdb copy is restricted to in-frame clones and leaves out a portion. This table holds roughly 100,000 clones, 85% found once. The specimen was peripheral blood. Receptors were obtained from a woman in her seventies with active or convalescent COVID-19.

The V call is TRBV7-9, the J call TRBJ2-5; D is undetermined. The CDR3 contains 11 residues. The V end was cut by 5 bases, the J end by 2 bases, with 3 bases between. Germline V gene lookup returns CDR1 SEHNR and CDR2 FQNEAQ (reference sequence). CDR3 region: CASSLQETQYF. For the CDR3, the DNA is TGTGCCAGCAGCCTTCAAGAGACCCAGTACTTC.

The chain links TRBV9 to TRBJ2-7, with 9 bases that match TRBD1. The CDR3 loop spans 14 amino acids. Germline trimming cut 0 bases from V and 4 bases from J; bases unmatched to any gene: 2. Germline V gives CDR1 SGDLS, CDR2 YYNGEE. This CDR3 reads CASSVGQGGYEQYF. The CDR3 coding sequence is TGTGCCAGCAGCGTAGGACAGGGGGGGTACGAGCAGTACTTC.

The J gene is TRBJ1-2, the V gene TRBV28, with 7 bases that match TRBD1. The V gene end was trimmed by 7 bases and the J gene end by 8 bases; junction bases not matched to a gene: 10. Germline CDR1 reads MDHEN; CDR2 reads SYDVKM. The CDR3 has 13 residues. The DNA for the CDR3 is TGTGCCAGCAACCGACAGGGACCTCTAGGCTACACCTTC. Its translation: CASNRQGPLGYTF.